The 18 T cell receptor beta chains below were found in one sample sequenced in a study of CXCR3-negative and CXCR3-positive naive CD8 T cells. Researchers prepared the TRB cDNA libraries using 5' RACE with UMI labels. TCRdb re-called the 5' RACE reads, yielding one record per CDR3 amino acid sequence without DNA. This listing includes thousands of distinct CDR3 sequences. The material sequenced was naive CXCR3- CD8+ T cells from blood. Stated subset: CD45RO-CCR7+CD27+CD95- naive CD8+ T cells lacking CXCR3 (TNR3-). These receptors came from a human donor in good health. Some clones in this sample may be carry-over from other donors' samples.

This clonotype is labeled medium-sized based on frequency. The chain combines TRBV7-2 with TRBJ2-1; TCRdb's assignment of TRBD2 cannot be checked, as there is no DNA. The CDR3 is 15 residues long. Germline CDR1 is SGHTA and CDR2 is FQGNSA. The CDR3 here is CASSILAASYNEQFF.

The chain couples TRBV14 to TRBJ2-7; as DNA is missing, the TRBD1 call by TCRdb cannot be tested. CDR3 length equals 15 residues. Germline loops: CDR1 SGHDN, CDR2 FVKESK. The chain's CDR3 is CASSRGGFGRYEQYF. The full variable domain, rest sourced from reference TRBV14 and TRBJ2-7, is EAGVTQFPSHSVIEKGQTVTLRCDPISGHDNLYWYRRVMGKEIKFLLHFVKESKQDESGMPNNRFLAERTGGTYSTLKVQPAELEDSGVYFCASSRGGFGRYEQYFGPGTRLTVT.

The chain carries TRBV6-5 and TRBJ1-2; the D call of TRBD1 rests on TCRdb alone, since no DNA is present to check it. The germline V gene encodes CDR1 MNHEY and CDR2 SVGAGI. CDR3 length equals 13 residues. The CDR3 sequence is CASSYGPGDGYTF.

Measured by frequency, this clonotype is medium-sized (0.01 to 0.1%). The chain recombines TRBV20-1 with TRBJ2-7; the TCRdb call, TRBD1, lacks DNA for checking. This CDR3 has 14 amino acids. Germline V gives CDR1 DFQATT, CDR2 SNEGSKA (reference sequence). CDR3 in amino acids: CSARPDRERYEQYF.

This clonotype is identified as medium-sized from frequency. The chain carries TRBV9 and TRBJ2-2; absent DNA, TCRdb's TRBD1 call cannot be checked. CDR1 SGDLS and CDR2 YYNGEE come from the germline V gene. The CDR3 is 12 residues long. The CDR3 sequence is CASSGTIGELFF. Complete variable domain (other parts from reference TRBV9 and TRBJ2-2): DSGVTQTPKHLITATGQRVTLRCSPRSGDLSVYWYQQSLDQGLQFLIQYYNGEERAKGNILERFSAQQFPDLHSELNLSSLELGDSALYFCASSGTIGELFFGEGSRLTVL.

This sequence joins TRBV5-1 and TRBJ2-1; the TRBD2 assignment by TCRdb is unverifiable without DNA. CDR1 and CDR2 (germline): SGHRS, YFSETQ. The CDR3 consists of 16 residues. The CDR3 spells CASSLEYRKTYNEQFF.

The chain couples TRBV11-2 to TRBJ1-5; TCRdb reports TRBD1, a call that lacks DNA to check it against. In germline, CDR1 is SGHAT, CDR2 FQNNGV. The CDR3 has 16 residues. The CDR3 loop reads CASSPATGDYNQPQHF.

This clonotype is labeled medium-sized based on frequency. The rearrangement links TRBV6-6 to TRBJ2-1; TCRdb's D gene call, TRBD2, goes unchecked for lack of DNA. The germline gives CDR1 MNHNY, CDR2 SVGAGI (reference sequence). The CDR3 extends over 15 amino acids. The CDR3 sequence: CASRLSGRTYNEQFF.

This chain uses TRBV20-1 with TRBJ2-1. The CDR3 loop spans 12 amino acids. Per germline, CDR1 DFQATT and CDR2 SNEGSKA (reference sequence). CDR3 residues: CSARDPYNEQFF.

By frequency, this clonotype is medium-sized. This sequence joins TRBV5-1 and TRBJ2-3; TCRdb's D gene call, TRBD2, goes unchecked for lack of DNA. Germline values: CDR1 SGHRS, CDR2 YFSETQ. The CDR3 contains 18 residues. CDR3 amino acids: CASSSKLAGGPRGDTQYF.

Frequency places this clonotype as medium-sized. The chain couples TRBV6-2 or TRBV6-3 to TRBJ2-1; the TCRdb call, TRBD2, lacks DNA for checking. The germline CDR1 and CDR2 sequences are MNHEY and SVGEGT. The CDR3 has 15 residues. The CDR3 reads CASTQGPSGYNEQFF.

The chain joins TRBV7-2 to TRBJ2-7; lacking DNA, the TRBD2 call made by TCRdb goes unchecked. Germline V gene sequence: CDR1 SGHTA, CDR2 FQGNSA. The CDR3 totals 14 residues. CDR3 sequence reads: CASSLEDSFDEQYF.

The chain combines TRBV12-3 or TRBV12-4 with TRBJ2-5. The CDR3 spans 13 residues. The CDR3 sequence is CASSLLDRETQYF.

The genes are TRBV18 and TRBJ2-6; no DNA is available, so the TRBD2 call from TCRdb remains unchecked. The CDR3 is 19 residues long. Germline assignment: CDR1 KGHSH and CDR2 LQKENI. CDR3 loop: CASSPIPGLQRSGANVPTF.

The chain is built from TRBV7-9 and TRBJ1-1; TCRdb's D call, TRBD1, is unchecked because there is no DNA. Germline CDR1 SEHNR, CDR2 FQNEAQ (reference sequence). CDR3 length: 14 amino acids. Here the CDR3 reads CASSDSDRSTEAFF. Full variable domain (remainder filled in from reference TRBV7-9 and TRBJ1-1): DTGVSQNPRHKITKRGQNVTFRCDPISEHNRLYWYRQTLGQGPEFLTYFQNEAQLEKSRLLSDRFSAERPKGSFSTLEIQRTEQGDSAMYLCASSDSDRSTEAFFGQGTRLTVV.

The CDR3 reads CASSLAGGYPYNEQFF. V and J are TRBV7-6 and TRBJ2-1. CDR1 and CDR2 (germline): SGHVS, FNYEAQ. CDR3 length: 16 amino acids.

The J gene is TRBJ2-1, the V gene TRBV4-3. Germline-derived CDR1 and CDR2 are LGHNA and YSLEER. This CDR3 is 14 amino acids long. CDR3 residues: CASSQGVRNNEQFF.

This clonotype is labeled medium-sized based on frequency. The chain joins TRBV20-1 to TRBJ2-2. This CDR3 has 16 residues. CDR1 is DFQATT and CDR2 is SNEGSKA in the germline V gene (reference sequence). The CDR3 is CSARDFSGKIAGELFF.